This TCR beta chain was identified during a study of cytomegalovirus exposure and HLA in healthy donors. Notes on the study in general: Productive status was seen about 87% or about 30% of the time for most TCR beta V segments in an earlier analysis.

Germline-derived CDR1 and CDR2 are SGHAT and FQNNGV. The CDR3 is 14 residues long. The trim removed 5 bases at V and 6 bases at J, leaving 9 bases unmatched. For this clone: What it binds is not known.

Vbeta (60) and Jbeta (13) primers were used in the PCR. Clones were read by immunoSEQ multiplex PCR, and TCRdb kept only the in-frame ones, dropping some. The table has 150,000 to 200,000 clones, 82% seen once; the top ten hold roughly 0.097%. Input material: PBMCs. The rearrangement links TRBV11-2 to TRBJ1-2; the match to TRBD1 covers 7 bases. The TCR sequence derives from a boy between 2 and 10 years old in good health and CMV-seronegative. CDR3 protein: CASSKPGQRDGYTF. The CDR3 nucleotides are TGTGCCAGCAGCAAACCGGGACAGCGAGATGGCTACACCTTC.